The source of this T cell receptor (beta chain) is a study of T cell repertoires in aging, cancer and after chemotherapy. Rearranged V-D-J TRB sequences were amplified with a mixed TRB-A/B primer pool. TCRdb re-called the multiplex PCR reads with MiXCR, one entry per CDR3 protein. The sample comprises approximately 300 distinct CDR3 sequences, roughly 56% of which are singletons, and less than 80% rests with the top ten. Whole-study findings and limits: Compared with age-matched healthy donors, untreated hematological or solid cancer patients showed higher blood TCR clonality. In cancer patients, declining TCR diversity with age involved lost richness and lost evenness.

Concerning this clonotype itself: What it binds is unknown.

V dropped 2 bases and J dropped 0; count of bases not matched to a gene: 10. This CDR3 spans 18 amino acids. CDR1 is SGHNT and CDR2 is YYREEE in the germline V gene (reference sequence). Peripheral blood genomic DNA, not sorted cells or RNA, was the template. Sequenced input: blood. The clonotype was recovered from a human donor with a blood cancer. The rearrangement joins TRBV5-4 to TRBJ2-2, with 7 nucleotides matching TRBD1. The CDR3 region is CASSFRSGQGANTGELFF. The CDR3 DNA sequence: TGTGCCAGCAGCTTCCGGTCCGGTCAGGGGGCGAACACCGGGGAGCTGTTTTTT.